The clone carrying this TCR beta chain has just a few counts. This sample is drawn from a study of cytomegalovirus exposure and HLA in healthy donors. The primer mix had 60 Vbeta and 13 Jbeta primers. Profiled with immunoSEQ multiplex PCR; TCRdb holds only in-frame clones, not every one. Here the sample spans 150,000 to 200,000 clones, more than 75% being singletons. Germline V gene lookup returns CDR1 GTSNPN and CDR2 SVGIG (reference sequence). Trimming stripped 5 bases from V and 8 bases from J, with 15 bases between. The CDR3 totals 13 residues. The specimen sequenced was PBMCs. This clonotype originated in a woman between 18 and 30 years old in good health and CMV-seronegative. The chain joins TRBV30 to TRBJ1-4; no definite D call. CDR3 loop: CAWDQLAGEKLFF. The CDR3 nucleotides read TGTGCCTGGGACCAACTGGCGGGGGAAAAACTGTTTTTT.